The sequence of this TCR beta chain was determined in a study of T cells and copy number aberrations in small-cell lung cancer. The study, taken as a whole, reports: Findings need validation given the study's small sample size.

Details on this clone: Its matching antigen is unknown. Other nucleotide sequences from this sample produce the same CDR3.

No donor received chemotherapy or radiotherapy before surgery, nor immunotherapy before or after it. All donors were smokers or heavy second-hand smokers. Collected at least 2 cm from the tumor margin, the adjacent lung showed no malignant cells. The assay was immunoSEQ multiplex PCR, and TCRdb's table has in-frame clones only and misses some. The table lists thousands of clones, around 76% of them singletons. V lost 7 bases and J lost 5; bases outside the gene matches: 9. CDR3 length: 17 residues. Germline values: CDR1 SNHLY, CDR2 FYNNEI. The TCR was taken from a woman in her 70s with small cell lung cancer. Some clones in this sample may be carry-over from other donors' samples. Input material: normal tissue next to the tumor. The chain carries TRBV2 and TRBJ2-2, with TRBD2 identical over 14 bases. CDR3 DNA sequence: TGTGCCAGCAAGGGACTAGCGGGAGTAATGGGTACCGGGGAGCTGTTTTTT. The encoded protein is CASKGLAGVMGTGELFF.